The rows below give T cell receptor beta chains drawn from one sample of a study of T-cell memory formation after mild COVID-19. TCRdb used MiXCR to reprocess the 5' RACE reads, holding one entry per CDR3 protein. Among tens of thousands of distinct CDR3 sequences listed, more than 12% were seen once. Sequencing input: PBMCs or a T cell subset sorted from them (not recorded which). The source of these receptors is a man younger than 30 who had mild COVID-19 (a few samples of this study predate the infection). Cell type and time point are not known. Both conserved end residues are part of each CDR3. The D gene is left open where the match is weak. Size is stated for part of the rows, as once, few or many counts, or as a class when the clone is expanded.

d_gene	v_gene	abundance	len	j_gene	CDR3aa	CDR3nt
NA	TRBV7-9	NA	12	TRBJ2-1	CASSLEKGSPLF	TGTGCCAGCAGCTTAGAAAAGGGATCACCCTTATTC
NA	TRBV6-1	NA	15	TRBJ1-4	CASTPPAGLNEKLFF	TGTGCCAGCACCCCGCCAGCAGGGTTGAACGAAAAACTGTTTTTT
NA	TRBV6-6	few	13	TRBJ2-1	CASSQGSYNEQFF	TGTGCCAGCAGTCAGGGTTCCTACAATGAGCAGTTCTTC
TRBD2	TRBV7-2	few	14	TRBJ2-1	CASSLGRGGLEQFF	TGTGCCAGCAGCTTAGGGCGGGGGGGCCTTGAGCAGTTCTTC
NA	TRBV30	NA	14	TRBJ1-2	CAWGFGRRKYGYTF	TGTGCCTGGGGATTCGGACGGAGAAAGTATGGCTACACCTTC
NA	TRBV20-1	NA	16	TRBJ1-5	CSAEPLRVVGNQPQHF	TGCAGTGCGGAGCCCCTCCGGGTTGTGGGCAATCAGCCCCAGCATTTT
TRBD1	TRBV11-2	NA	14	TRBJ1-5	CASSPGQGSQPQHF	TGTGCCAGCAGCCCCGGACAGGGGAGCCAGCCCCAGCATTTT
NA	TRBV30	NA	11	TRBJ2-7	CAWSEKYEQYF	TGTGCCTGGAGTGAGAAATACGAGCAGTACTTC
TRBD1	TRBV7-3	NA	18	TRBJ2-3	CASSSSETGTGHTDTQYF	TGTGCCAGCAGCTCGTCAGAAACCGGGACAGGACACACAGATACGCAGTATTTT
NA	TRBV7-8	few	14	TRBJ2-5	CASSFLTAKATQYF	TGTGCCAGCAGCTTCCTGACCGCCAAAGCGACCCAGTACTTC
TRBD2	TRBV7-8	many	16	TRBJ2-1	CASSVLAGVDRNEQFF	TGTGCCAGCAGCGTACTAGCGGGGGTCGACAGGAATGAGCAGTTCTTC
NA	TRBV25-1	NA	16	TRBJ2-7	CASSESRGQGSYEQYF	TGTGCCAGCAGTGAATCCCGGGGGCAGGGCTCCTACGAGCAGTACTTC
NA	TRBV11-2	many	14	TRBJ2-3	CASSLRGSTDTQYF	TGTGCCAGCAGCTTACGGGGAAGCACAGATACGCAGTATTTT
NA	TRBV30	medium-sized	13	TRBJ2-7	CAWSVQVQYEQYF	TGTGCCTGGAGTGTACAGGTCCAGTACGAGCAGTACTTC
TRBD2	TRBV11-2	many	22	TRBJ2-5	CASSLRSFNLAGGPVQQETQYF	TGTGCCAGCAGCTTAAGGTCATTCAACCTGGCGGGGGGGCCCGTACAACAAGAGACCCAGTACTTC
TRBD2	TRBV7-3	NA	17	TRBJ2-1	CASSSLAGGSPYNEQFF	TGTGCCAGCAGCTCTCTAGCGGGGGGCTCCCCCTACAATGAGCAGTTCTTC
NA	TRBV6-4	NA	17	TRBJ2-3	CASSATRRDSVADTQYF	TGTGCCAGCAGTGCAACACGCCGGGACTCGGTAGCGGATACGCAGTATTTT
NA	TRBV20-1	few	14	TRBJ1-1	CSAASGYGSTEAFF	TGCAGTGCCGCTTCAGGGTACGGTAGCACTGAAGCTTTCTTT
TRBD2	TRBV4-3	NA	15	TRBJ2-3	CASSQGSGGTDTQYF	TGCGCCAGCAGCCAAGGTAGCGGGGGCACAGATACGCAGTATTTT
NA	TRBV29-1	NA	10	TRBJ2-5	CSVPGMNQYF	TGCAGCGTTCCGGGAATGAACCAGTACTTC